This T cell receptor beta chain derives from a study of T cells in localized non-small cell lung cancer. Whole-study results and caveats: The greatest T cell clonality was found in uninvolved adjacent lung (higher than in tumor). A single tumor region was sequenced, leaving heterogeneity possible.

Data came from immunoSEQ multiplex PCR; TCRdb stores just in-frame clones and leaves some out. The sample includes approximately 28,000 clones, 80% to 85% seen only once; the top ten take roughly 5.5%. As to this clone: The antigen remains undetermined.

Germline loops: CDR1 SGHDT, CDR2 YYEEEE. Trimming removed 2 bases at V and 2 bases at J, with 10 bases between. The CDR3 totals 14 residues. The sequence was collected from a man aged 35 to 70 with stage III lung adenocarcinoma. The material was peripheral blood mononuclear cells, obtained before any cancer treatment. The J gene is TRBJ2-5, the V gene TRBV5-6, with D uncertain. The CDR3 spells CASSFFTRQETQYF. The CDR3 nucleotides are TGTGCCAGCAGCTTTTTTACCAGACAAGAGACCCAGTACTTC.